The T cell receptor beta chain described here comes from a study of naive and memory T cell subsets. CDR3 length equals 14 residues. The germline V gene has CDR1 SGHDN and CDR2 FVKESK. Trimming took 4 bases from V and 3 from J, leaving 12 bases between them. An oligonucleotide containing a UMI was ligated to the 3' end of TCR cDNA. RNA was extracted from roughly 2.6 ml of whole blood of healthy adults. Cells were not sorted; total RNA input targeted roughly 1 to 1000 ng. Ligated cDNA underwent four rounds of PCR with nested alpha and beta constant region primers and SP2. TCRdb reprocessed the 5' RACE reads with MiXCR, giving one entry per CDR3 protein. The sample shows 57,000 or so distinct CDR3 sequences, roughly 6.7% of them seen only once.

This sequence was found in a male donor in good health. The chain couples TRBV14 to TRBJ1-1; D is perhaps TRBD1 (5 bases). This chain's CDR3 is CASSLIGVYTEAFF. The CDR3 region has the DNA TGTGCCAGCAGCCTTATAGGGGTCTACACTGAAGCTTTCTTT.